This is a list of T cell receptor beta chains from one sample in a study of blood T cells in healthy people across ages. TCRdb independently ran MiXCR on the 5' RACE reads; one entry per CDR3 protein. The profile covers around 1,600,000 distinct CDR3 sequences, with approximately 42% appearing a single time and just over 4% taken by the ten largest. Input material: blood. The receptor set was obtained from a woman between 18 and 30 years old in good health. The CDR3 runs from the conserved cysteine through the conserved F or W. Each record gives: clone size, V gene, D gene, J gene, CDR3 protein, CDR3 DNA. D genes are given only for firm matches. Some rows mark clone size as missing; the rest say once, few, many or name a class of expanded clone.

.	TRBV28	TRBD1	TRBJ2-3	CASSSTPRGRTGRSTDTQYF	TGTGCCAGCAGCTCTACTCCGAGGGGGAGGACAGGGAGAAGCACAGATACGCAGTATTTT
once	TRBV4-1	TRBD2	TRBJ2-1	CASSQDQGLGYVQFF	TGCGCCAGCAGCCAAGATCAAGGACTAGGGTATGTGCAGTTCTTC
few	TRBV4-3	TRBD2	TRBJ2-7	CASSQVPDSGYNEQYF	TGCGCCAGCAGCCAAGTCCCGGATAGCGGGTACAATGAGCAGTACTTC
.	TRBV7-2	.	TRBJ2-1	CASSPFAGEQFF	TGTGCCAGCAGCCCCTTCGCTGGTGAGCAGTTCTTC
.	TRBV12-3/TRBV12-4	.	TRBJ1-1	CASSPSTGITEAFF	TGTGCCAGCAGTCCGAGTACAGGGATCACTGAAGCTTTCTTT
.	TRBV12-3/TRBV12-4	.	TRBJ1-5	CASRDRQTNQPQHF	TGTGCCAGCAGAGATCGACAGACCAATCAGCCCCAGCATTTT
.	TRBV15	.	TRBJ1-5	CATSRDINQPQHF	TGTGCCACCAGCAGGGACATCAATCAGCCCCAGCATTTT
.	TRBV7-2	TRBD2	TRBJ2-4	CASSFWGSSGGAKNIQYF	TGTGCCAGCAGCTTTTGGGGTTCAAGCGGGGGAGCCAAAAACATTCAGTACTTC
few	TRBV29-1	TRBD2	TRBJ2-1	CSGKGLAGEKVTDEQFF	TGCAGCGGTAAAGGACTAGCGGGAGAGAAGGTGACAGATGAGCAGTTCTTC
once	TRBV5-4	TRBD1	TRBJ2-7	CASSAGQDSSYEQYF	TGTGCCAGCAGCGCGGGACAGGATAGCTCCTACGAGCAGTACTTC
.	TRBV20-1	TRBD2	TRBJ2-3	CSAIWTSGGRYTQYF	TGCAGTGCTATTTGGACTAGCGGGGGAAGGTATACGCAGTATTTT
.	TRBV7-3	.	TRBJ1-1	CASSLMAGLRNTEAFF	TGTGCCAGCAGCTTAATGGCGGGGTTGCGGAACACTGAAGCTTTCTTT
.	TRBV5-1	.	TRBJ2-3	CASRNQEVTDTQYF	TGCGCCAGCAGGAACCAGGAGGTCACAGATACGCAGTATTTT
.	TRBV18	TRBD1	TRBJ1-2	CASSPPWTGGSGYTF	TGTGCCAGCTCACCACCTTGGACAGGGGGCTCTGGCTACACCTTC
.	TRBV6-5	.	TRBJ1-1	CASSYSHSNTEAFF	TGTGCCAGCAGTTACTCTCACTCGAACACTGAAGCTTTCTTT
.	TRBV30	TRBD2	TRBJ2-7	CAWRRGRTSYNEQYF	TGTGCCTGGAGACGCGGGAGGACCTCCTACAATGAGCAGTACTTC
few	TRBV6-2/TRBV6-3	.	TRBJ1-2	CASSSQMTYGYTF	TGTGCCAGCAGCTCACAGATGACCTATGGCTACACCTTC
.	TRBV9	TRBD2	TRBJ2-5	CASSVADASGQETQYF	TGTGCCAGCAGCGTAGCTGATGCTAGCGGACAAGAGACCCAGTACTTC
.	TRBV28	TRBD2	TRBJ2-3	CASSWRSGSGLSTDTQYF	TGTGCCAGCAGTTGGCGTAGCGGGAGCGGACTTTCGACAGATACGCAGTATTTT
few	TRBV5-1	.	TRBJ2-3	CASSLHSPGTDTQYF	TGCGCCAGCAGCTTACACAGTCCGGGGACAGATACGCAGTATTTT
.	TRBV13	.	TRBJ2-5	CASSRGGETQYF	TGTGCCAGCAGCCGAGGGGGAGAGACCCAGTACTTC
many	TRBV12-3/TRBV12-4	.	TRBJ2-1	CASSLLGYEQFF	TGTGCCAGCAGTTTGTTGGGGTATGAGCAGTTCTTC
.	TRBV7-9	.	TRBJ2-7	CASSSALHDEQYF	TGTGCCAGCAGCTCCGCCCTACACGATGAGCAGTACTTC
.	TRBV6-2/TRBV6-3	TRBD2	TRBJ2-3	CASCFLAGDTQYF	TGTGCCAGCTGTTTTTTAGCGGGAGACACGCAGTATTTT
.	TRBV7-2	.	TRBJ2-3	CASSPLFTLVDTQYF	TGTGCCAGCAGCCCCCTCTTCACCCTGGTAGATACGCAGTATTTT
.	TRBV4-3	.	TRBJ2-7	CASSQRLANYNEQYF	TGCGCCAGCAGCCAAAGACTTGCGAACTACAATGAGCAGTACTTC
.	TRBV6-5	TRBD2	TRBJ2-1	CASISSGRNEQFF	TGTGCCAGCATATCCAGCGGGAGAAATGAGCAGTTCTTC
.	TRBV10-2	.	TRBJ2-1	CASSELSVSYNEQFF	TGCGCCAGCAGTGAGTTGTCTGTCTCCTACAATGAGCAGTTCTTC
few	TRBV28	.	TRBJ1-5	CASSLPGYSNQPQHF	TGTGCCAGCAGTTTACCGGGTTATAGCAATCAGCCCCAGCATTTT
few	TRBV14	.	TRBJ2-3	CASSHGRTMGDTQYF	TGTGCCAGCAGCCACGGGCGGACTATGGGAGATACGCAGTATTTT